Following are 25 T cell receptor beta chains from one sample sequenced in a study of T cell responses to AZD1222 COVID-19 vaccine. Clones were read by immunoSEQ multiplex PCR, and TCRdb kept only the in-frame ones, dropping some. The sample lists about 170,000 clones; approximately 88% were seen once. Material: peripheral blood, obtained 28 days after the second AZD1222 dose. Receptors were obtained from an adult who received the AZD1222 COVID-19 vaccine.

The V call is TRBV7-8, the J call TRBJ2-1, with D perhaps TRBD2 (5 bases). In germline, CDR1 is SGHVS, CDR2 FQNEAQ. This CDR3 is built from 16 residues. V shed 5 bases and J shed 2 bases, with 16 bases lying between them. Here the CDR3 reads CASSPPELGPYNEQFF. CDR3 nucleotide sequence: TGTGCCAGCAGCCCTCCGGAACTAGGGCCCTACAATGAGCAGTTCTTC.

This clone turned up a few times. The chain has TRBV25-1 and TRBJ1-1, with D perhaps matching TRBD1 (6 bases). Trimming removed 0 bases from V and 5 bases from J, with 16 bases in between. This CDR3 is 16 amino acids long. CDR1 and CDR2 from the germline V gene are MGHDK and SYGVNS. The CDR3: CASSEYGQRPYTEAFF. CDR3 DNA sequence: TGTGCCAGCAGTGAATACGGACAGCGGCCGTATACTGAAGCTTTCTTT.

The chain links TRBV6-5 to TRBJ2-5; D unclear. The CDR3 spans 15 residues. Germline assignment: CDR1 MNHEY and CDR2 SVGAGI. V was clipped by 5 bases and J by 2 bases, with 15 bases between them. CDR3 DNA: TGTGCCAGCAGTCCCGATCGGGTGTATCAAGAGACCCAGTACTTC. Residues: CASSPDRVYQETQYF.

This chain joins TRBV6-4 and TRBJ2-2; D tentatively fits TRBD1 or TRBD2 (6 bases each). The CDR3 runs to 15 residues. Germline V CDR1 and CDR2: MRHNA, SNTAGT. The V end was cut by 3 bases, the J end by 6 bases, with 14 bases between. In DNA, the CDR3 is TGTGCCAGCAGTGAAGGGGGAGGTCAGGCCGGGGAGCTGTTTTTT. It encodes CASSEGGGQAGELFF.

This sequence joins TRBV20-1 and TRBJ2-1, with 11 bases matching TRBD2. Germline CDR1 DFQATT, CDR2 SNEGSKA (reference sequence). This CDR3 is built from 16 residues. Losses at the gene ends were 3 bases for V and 2 bases for J; bases not matched to a gene: 6. CDR3 coding DNA: TGCAGTGCTAGTACTAGCGGGGGCCTCACCTACAATGAGCAGTTCTTC. Protein: CSASTSGGLTYNEQFF.

The rearrangement uses TRBV10-2 and TRBJ1-2; D remains unclear. This CDR3 is built from 12 residues. Germline CDR1 WSHSY, CDR2 SAAADI. V lost 6 bases and J 2 bases, leaving 7 bases between the germline ends. The CDR3 sequence is CASRDPNYGYTF. The CDR3 coding sequence is TGCGCCAGCAGGGACCCAAACTATGGCTACACCTTC.

The J gene is TRBJ1-2, the V gene TRBV18; no clear D. The V gene's germline CDR1 is KGHSH and CDR2 LQKENI. The CDR3 runs 12 residues. The V end was cut by 10 bases, the J end by 2 bases, with 11 bases between. CDR3 in DNA: TGTGCCATCAAAGGTGGAAACTATGGCTACACCTTC. As protein: CAIKGGNYGYTF.

This clone has more than one count but fewer than ten. The chain has TRBV5-4 and TRBJ1-2; no clear D. Germline values: CDR1 SGHNT, CDR2 YYREEE (reference sequence). The CDR3 covers 15 residues. V was cut by 4 bases and J by 4 bases, with 17 bases left in between. CDR3 in DNA: TGTGCCAGCAGCCCCGGAGGCTCCCGGGGCTATGGCTACACCTTC. Amino acids: CASSPGGSRGYGYTF. Combining the CDR3 with reference TRBV5-4 and TRBJ1-2 gives the whole variable domain ETGVTQSPTHLIKTRGQQVTLRCSSQSGHNTVSWYQQALGQGPQFIFQYYREEENGRGNFPPRFSGLQFPNYSSELNVNALELDDSALYLCASSPGGSRGYGYTFGSGTRLTVV.

The rearrangement links TRBV11-3 to TRBJ2-3; 9 bases line up with TRBD1. J was trimmed by 6 bases and V by 4 bases; bases with no gene match: 11. The CDR3 sequence is 16 residues long. Per the germline V gene, CDR1 is SGHNT and CDR2 is YENEEA. CDR3: CASSYYPGQGTDTQYF. CDR3 bases: TGTGCCAGCAGCTACTATCCGGGACAGGGAACTGATACGCAGTATTTT.

This CDR3 reads CATRATNEQYF. The CDR3 DNA reads TGTGCCACCAGGGCGACCAACGAGCAGTACTTC. The chain combines TRBV13 with TRBJ2-7, with D possibly matching TRBD1 (5 bases). This CDR3 comprises 11 residues. From germline, CDR1 is PRHDT and CDR2 FYEKMQ (reference sequence). V was pared by 10 bases and J by 5 bases, with 12 bases between.

The rearrangement uses TRBV4-2 and TRBJ2-1, with 7 bases fitting TRBD2. CDR1 and CDR2 (germline): LGHNA, YNFKEQ. The CDR3 runs to 15 residues. With V trimmed by 0 bases and J by 4 bases, 3 bases remained unmatched. This chain's CDR3 is CASSQDTGGYNEQFF. CDR3 bases: TGTGCCAGCAGCCAAGACACCGGGGGGTACAATGAGCAGTTCTTC.

This rearrangement joins TRBV7-2 to TRBJ1-1, with 10 bases that match TRBD1. The junction had 13 bases not matched to a gene; V was cut back by 5 bases and J by 4 bases. CDR3 length: 17 amino acids. Germline-derived CDR1 and CDR2 are SGHTA and FQGNSA. The CDR3 nucleotides read TGTGCCAGCAGCCCGGGACAGGGGTTGGGCTGGATCACTGAAGCTTTCTTT. Amino acids: CASSPGQGLGWITEAFF.

The chain uses TRBV5-4 and TRBJ1-2, with D unclear. The V end lost 0 bases, the J end lost 14 bases, and 11 bases lay between the germline ends. This CDR3 is 11 amino acids long. Germline V gene lookup returns CDR1 SGHNT and CDR2 YYREEE (reference sequence). CDR3 DNA sequence: TGTGCCAGCAGCTTGGGACCTGAGAGGACCTTC. Translation: CASSLGPERTF.

The chain combines TRBV5-8 with TRBJ1-5, with no clear D. This CDR3 is built from 14 residues. Per the germline V gene, CDR1 is SGHTS and CDR2 is YDEGEE. The ends were cut back, 0 bases at V and 0 bases at J, with 4 bases in the middle. The CDR3 coding sequence is TGTGCCAGCAGCTTGGTCGGTAGCAATCAGCCCCAGCATTTT. Protein: CASSLVGSNQPQHF.

The V call is TRBV19, the J call TRBJ2-3; D is possibly TRBD1 or TRBD2 (6 bases each). Germline-derived CDR1 and CDR2 are LNHDA and SQIVND (reference sequence). The CDR3 loop spans 16 amino acids. V lost 3 bases to trimming and J lost 4 bases, with 17 bases between them. CDR3 sequence: CASSIMGARGADTQYF. The CDR3 DNA reads TGTGCCAGTAGTATTATGGGGGCGCGGGGCGCAGATACGCAGTATTTT.

In regard to this clone: A read error may produce the germline difference seen at one junction end. The genes are TRBV12-5 and TRBJ1-2, with TRBD1 identical over 7 bases. CDR1 is LGHNT and CDR2 is FRNRAP in the germline V gene. This CDR3 contains 8 residues. The CDR3 here is CATARQGF. CDR3 sequence (DNA): TGTGCTACCGCTCGACAGGGCTTC.

Only a few counts were recorded for this clone. J is TRBJ1-5 and V is TRBV19, with D perhaps TRBD1 (5 bases). This CDR3 is 16 amino acids long. Germline CDR1 LNHDA, CDR2 SQIVND (reference sequence). V shed 7 bases and J shed 4 bases, with 20 bases lying between them. The CDR3 here is CASKRGSHRRNQPQHF. In DNA, the CDR3 is TGTGCCAGTAAAAGGGGCAGCCATAGGAGAAATCAGCCCCAGCATTTT.

The chain employs TRBV4-1 and TRBJ1-3; D ambiguous. Germline V gene lookup returns CDR1 MGHRA and CDR2 YSYEKL. The CDR3 consists of 16 residues. V dropped 0 bases and J dropped 0 bases, with 9 bases sitting between them. The CDR3 coding sequence is TGCGCCAGCAGCCAAGATACGGAGCTCTCTGGAAACACCATATATTTT. Its protein product is CASSQDTELSGNTIYF.

CDR3 bases: TGTGCCAGCAGCCTTAACGTCGGACAGCCTAACTATGGCTACACCTTC. Translation gives CASSLNVGQPNYGYTF. The chain has TRBV9 and TRBJ1-2; tentatively, D is TRBD1 (6 bases). Trimming removed 4 bases at V and 0 bases at J, with 16 bases between. This CDR3 has 16 residues. The germline V gene has CDR1 SGDLS and CDR2 YYNGEE.

The J gene is TRBJ1-1, the V gene TRBV14; D gene ambiguous. V lost 3 bases and J lost 6, with 14 bases in between. Germline CDR1 is SGHDN and CDR2 is FVKESK. The CDR3 covers 14 residues. CDR3 sequence: CASSHRVSRAEAFF. The CDR3 nucleotides are TGTGCCAGCAGCCATAGGGTGTCGAGAGCTGAAGCTTTCTTT.

The chain links TRBV4-1 to TRBJ1-2, with D unresolved. The CDR3 is 14 residues long. Looked up from germline, CDR1 is MGHRA and CDR2 is YSYEKL. V shed 3 bases and J shed 3 bases, with 11 bases lying between them. CDR3 coding DNA: TGCGCCAGCAGCCAGAGTCGGAAGGACTATGGCTACACCTTC. Protein sequence: CASSQSRKDYGYTF.

The rearrangement joins TRBV6-5 to TRBJ1-3; TRBD1 might be the D (6 bases). The germline V gene encodes CDR1 MNHEY and CDR2 SVGAGI. The CDR3 extends over 14 amino acids. Trimming stripped 6 bases from V and 4 bases from J, with 13 bases between. The CDR3 DNA reads as TGTGCCAGCAGCAACAGGGTAACCGGAAACACCATATATTTT. It encodes CASSNRVTGNTIYF.

CDR3 nucleotide sequence: TGTGCTAGTGGTTTGGTAGTTTCGGTGGAGGGGTCAAAGACCCAGTACTTC. Translated: CASGLVVSVEGSKTQYF. The genes are TRBV12-5 and TRBJ2-5, with D maybe TRBD2 (6 bases). The CDR3 has 17 residues. Germline V gene sequence: CDR1 LGHNT, CDR2 FRNRAP. V was shortened by 0 bases and J by 6 bases, with 20 bases between the two germline ends.

CDR3 protein: CASSGWAKGTDTQYF. The DNA for the CDR3 is TGTGCCAGCAGCGGATGGGCTAAGGGCACAGATACGCAGTATTTT. V usage is TRBV7-6 and J usage is TRBJ2-3, with D unclear. Germline V gene sequence: CDR1 SGHVS, CDR2 FNYEAQ. V dropped 5 bases and J dropped 1 base, with 13 bases sitting between them. CDR3 length: 15 amino acids.

This clone was detected only once. The gene calls are TRBV21-1 and TRBJ1-2. TRBV21-1 is a pseudogene segment. CDR3 length equals 14 residues. Here the CDR3 DNA reads TGTGCCAGCAGCAAAGTAGCCAGTCTCGATGGCTACACCTTC. Protein sequence: CASSKVASLDGYTF.